The present T cell receptor (beta chain) was sequenced within a study of immune evolution from preneoplasia to lung adenocarcinoma. General study results and limits: Later-stage lesions appeared to have more T cells, more diversity, less clonality. From normal lung to invasive adenocarcinoma, top clone frequencies appeared to decrease.

Patient tissue came from resections in Japan or China, 2014–2017. H&E slides confirmed each diagnosis, reviewed by two pathologists independently. Produced via immunoSEQ multiplex PCR; TCRdb's table is partial and in-frame only. The table shows about 6,600 clones, with approximately 72% occurring only once. The germline gives CDR1 SEHNR, CDR2 FQNEAQ (reference sequence). V lost 5 bases and J 6 bases, leaving 10 bases between the germline ends. There are 12 residues in the CDR3. On this clone itself: Its antigen is unidentified.

This clonotype originated in a donor older than 65 with lung adenocarcinoma. This chain links TRBV7-9 with TRBJ1-2; D remains ambiguous. The sample taken for sequencing was FFPE adjacent normal lung tissue. The CDR3 loop is CASSETQDGYTF. The DNA for the CDR3 is TGTGCCAGCAGCGAGACCCAGGATGGCTACACCTTC.